The source of this TCR beta chain is a study of shared clonotypes between healthy human individuals. Whole-study findings and limits: The expectation was that sequencing depth would affect clonotype sharing among donors.

The sample holds one count of this clone. What it recognizes is unknown. The CDR3 sequence is 17 residues long. Deletions cut 3 bases from V and 0 bases from J, with 16 bases between. Germline CDR1 and CDR2: MGHRA and YSYEKL. Libraries were prepared by immunoSEQ multiplex PCR; TCRdb keeps only in-frame clonotypes and omits some of them. The data contain approximately 640,000 clones, about 92% of them seen just once; the ten biggest clones take up approximately 35%. The rearrangement uses TRBV4-1 and TRBJ2-3; D might be TRBD2 (5 bases). The sequence was collected from a young man in good health. Some clones in this sample may be carry-over from other donors' samples. Material for sequencing was memory CD8+ T cells from PBMCs. Subset noted: CD45RO+ cells pooled with CCR7-negative TemRA cells. This chain's CDR3 is CASSQTRGLISTDTQYF. The CDR3 DNA is TGCGCCAGCAGCCAGACACGAGGGCTGATTAGCACAGATACGCAGTATTTT.